The 19 T cell receptor beta chains below come from one sample, sequenced in a study of cytomegalovirus exposure and HLA in healthy donors. PCR employed 60 Vbeta and 13 Jbeta primers. This table comes from immunoSEQ multiplex PCR, and its TCRdb copy is limited to in-frame clones, with some not included. The table has 110,000 to 150,000 clones, 77% seen once. Sequenced sample: PBMCs. The receptors shown here come from a male donor in good health and CMV-seronegative.

This clone was counted between two and nine times. The V and J genes are TRBV7-8 and TRBJ1-3; TRBD1 matches 10 bases. The CDR3 loop spans 16 amino acids. Trimming at V came to 5 bases and at J to 2 bases, leaving 6 bases not matched to a gene. Germline V CDR1 and CDR2: SGHVS, FQNEAQ. DNA for the CDR3: TGTGCCAGCAGCGCGCCGGGACAGGGGACTGGAAACACCATATATTTT. Its translation is CASSAPGQGTGNTIYF.

This chain uses TRBV11-2 with TRBJ2-7; D gene ambiguous. V was clipped by 7 bases and J by 0 bases, with 13 bases between them. Germline V CDR1 and CDR2: SGHAT, FQNNGV. The CDR3 totals 14 residues. This CDR3 reads CASTPGHSSYEQYF. The CDR3 DNA is TGTGCCAGCACCCCAGGCCACAGCTCCTACGAGCAGTACTTC.

The chain couples TRBV25-1 to TRBJ1-2, with a weak D call TRBD1 (5 bases). Germline values: CDR1 MGHDK, CDR2 SYGVNS. The V end was cut by 4 bases, the J end by 7 bases, with 10 bases between. The CDR3 consists of 12 residues. In DNA form, the CDR3 reads TGTGCCAGCAGTGTACAGGCAGGTGGCTACACCTTC. Protein product: CASSVQAGGYTF.

The chain carries TRBV18 and TRBJ1-1, with 7 bases identical to TRBD1. The CDR3 is 13 amino acids. V gave up 2 bases and J gave up 7 bases; unmatched junction bases: 4. From germline, CDR1 is KGHSH and CDR2 LQKENI. As DNA, the CDR3 is TGTGCCAGCTCACCAAGACAGGGCCGTGAAGCTTTCTTT. This translates into CASSPRQGREAFF.

The chain links TRBV5-1 to TRBJ1-3; 7 nucleotides align to TRBD1. The trim removed 0 bases at V and 1 base at J, leaving 4 bases unmatched. Germline assignment: CDR1 SGHRS and CDR2 YFSETQ. The CDR3 runs to 16 residues. The CDR3 spells CASSLDRGESGNTIYF. CDR3 nucleotide sequence: TGCGCCAGCAGCTTGGACAGGGGAGAGTCTGGAAACACCATATATTTT.

This clone was counted only a few times. The chain couples TRBV7-3 to TRBJ2-7, with a possible D match to TRBD1 (5 bases). The germline V and J ends were trimmed by 3 bases and 6 bases, with 12 bases remaining between them. CDR1 and CDR2 (germline): SGHTA, FQGTGA. This CDR3 is built from 13 residues. Here the CDR3 reads CASSLGQGGEQYF. In DNA form, the CDR3 reads TGTGCCAGCAGCTTGGGGCAGGGTGGCGAGCAGTACTTC.

This chain joins TRBV6-6 and TRBJ1-2; perhaps TRBD1 as D (6 bases). V dropped 7 bases and J dropped 5 bases, with 20 bases sitting between them. Looked up from germline, CDR1 is MNHNY and CDR2 is SVGAGI (reference sequence). The CDR3 consists of 15 residues. The CDR3 protein is CASTTGGGSPYGYTF. The CDR3, as DNA: TGTGCCAGCACGACAGGCGGGGGCAGCCCTTATGGCTACACCTTC.

This chain joins TRBV6-5 and TRBJ1-3, with a tentative D call TRBD1 (6 bases). Germline V gives CDR1 MNHEY, CDR2 SVGAGI. V lost 2 bases to trimming and J lost 6 bases, with 14 bases between them. The CDR3 is made up of 15 amino acids. The CDR3 DNA is TGTGCCAGCAGTTACGGCGCAGGGGCGGTAAACACCATATATTTT. It translates to CASSYGAGAVNTIYF.

The genes are TRBV2 and TRBJ2-7; 12 nucleotides align to TRBD2. The V segment lost 5 bases and the J segment 2 bases; nucleotides outside the gene matches: 4. There are 15 residues in the CDR3. Germline lookup yields CDR1 SNHLY and CDR2 FYNNEI. This CDR3 is CASSPRTSGAYEQYF. The CDR3 nucleotides are TGTGCCAGCAGTCCGCGGACTAGCGGGGCCTACGAGCAGTACTTC.

This chain connects TRBV19 to TRBJ1-2; D may be TRBD1 (5 bases). V was pared by 7 bases and J by 2 bases, with 11 bases between. Looked up from germline, CDR1 is LNHDA and CDR2 is SQIVND (reference sequence). The CDR3 extends over 13 amino acids. CDR3 region: CASNFDRNYGYTF. The CDR3, as DNA: TGTGCCAGTAACTTTGACAGAAACTATGGCTACACCTTC. Full variable domain (rest looked up from reference TRBV19 and TRBJ1-2): DGGITQSPKYLFRKEGQNVTLSCEQNLNHDAMYWYRQDPGQGLRLIYYSQIVNDFQKGDIAEGYSVSREKKESFPLTVTSAQKNPTAFYLCASNFDRNYGYTFGSGTRLTVV.

This clone turned up a few times. The rearrangement uses TRBV19 and TRBJ2-3, with D perhaps TRBD2 (6 bases). CDR1 and CDR2 (germline): LNHDA, SQIVND (reference sequence). CDR3 length equals 15 residues. The V end lost 3 bases, the J end lost 11 bases, and 21 bases lay between the germline ends. Written as DNA, the CDR3 is TGTGCCAGTAGTATCGATCCCGGGCCGGGGGAAAGGCAGTATTTT. As protein: CASSIDPGPGERQYF.

This rearrangement joins TRBV29-1 to TRBJ2-3, with D unresolved. This CDR3 region has 13 residues. Trimming removed 6 bases from V and 2 bases from J, with 12 bases in between. Germline CDR1 reads SQVTM; CDR2 reads ANQGSEA. This CDR3 is CSVRKTFTDTQYF. In DNA, the CDR3 is TGCAGCGTGCGAAAGACATTCACAGATACGCAGTATTTT.

This rearrangement joins TRBV28 to TRBJ2-1; TRBD2 is a possible D gene (6 bases). The CDR3 totals 16 residues. V lost 3 bases and J lost 7, with 19 bases in between. Germline V lookup: CDR1 MDHEN, CDR2 SYDVKM. DNA of the CDR3: TGTGCCAGCAGTTTCTTTCACGGGGGAGAAAGGAATGAGCAGTTCTTC. It specifies CASSFFHGGERNEQFF. Full variable domain (outside the CDR3, taken from reference TRBV28 and TRBJ2-1): DVKVTQSSRYLVKRTGEKVFLECVQDMDHENMFWYRQDPGLGLRLIYFSYDVKMKEKGDIPEGYSVSREKKERFSLILESASTNQTSMYLCASSFFHGGERNEQFFGPGTRLTVL.

The chain joins TRBV15 to TRBJ1-2; maybe TRBD1 (6 bases). CDR3 length: 16 amino acids. Germline CDR1 is LNHNV and CDR2 is YYDKDF (reference sequence). V was shortened by 2 bases and J by 4 bases, with 17 bases between the two germline ends. CDR3 nucleotide sequence: TGTGCCACCAGCAGACAGGGGCTAAAGGGAAGCTATGGCTACACCTTC. This encodes CATSRQGLKGSYGYTF.

This rearrangement joins TRBV5-4 to TRBJ2-2; TRBD2 matches at 10 bases. Germline assignment: CDR1 SGHNT and CDR2 YYREEE (reference sequence). This CDR3 comprises 17 residues. Trimming cost V 0 bases and J 6 bases; bases outside gene matches: 8. CDR3 nucleotides: TGTGCCAGCAGCTTGGGAGCGGGAGGGCATTTATCCGGGGAGCTGTTTTTT. Translated: CASSLGAGGHLSGELFF.

This clone was counted a few times. This chain connects TRBV20-1 to TRBJ2-1, with D maybe TRBD2 (6 bases). Trimming removed 3 bases from V and 8 bases from J, with 8 bases in between. Germline CDR1 DFQATT, CDR2 SNEGSKA (reference sequence). This CDR3 has 11 amino acids. For the CDR3, the DNA is TGCAGTGCTAGGATAGCGGATGAGCAGTTCTTC. It is translated as CSARIADEQFF.

The rearrangement uses TRBV4-3 and TRBJ2-5; TRBD2 agrees at 11 bases. This CDR3 spans 15 amino acids. V lost 5 bases and J lost 5; bases outside the gene matches: 7. In germline, CDR1 is LGHNA, CDR2 YSLEER. CDR3 amino acids: CASSSSGGAGETQYF. The CDR3 coding sequence is TGCGCCAGCAGCAGTAGCGGGGGGGCGGGGGAGACCCAGTACTTC.

DNA for the CDR3: TGCGCCAGCAGCCAAGATCGAGGGGGTTACGAGCAGTACTTC. Translation: CASSQDRGGYEQYF. V is TRBV4-3 and J is TRBJ2-7, with a possible D match to TRBD1 (6 bases). Per germline, CDR1 LGHNA and CDR2 YSLEER. CDR3 length: 14 residues. V gave up 0 bases and J gave up 4 bases, with 10 bases separating them.

V gene TRBV15 combines with J gene TRBJ1-1; D is perhaps TRBD1 (5 bases). Germline CDR1 is LNHNV and CDR2 is YYDKDF (reference sequence). V lost 0 bases and J lost 5, with 16 bases in between. The CDR3 runs to 16 residues. CDR3 nucleotides: TGTGCCACCAGCAGAGATCTCTTCCGGGGGGAGACTGAAGCTTTCTTT. It is translated as CATSRDLFRGETEAFF.